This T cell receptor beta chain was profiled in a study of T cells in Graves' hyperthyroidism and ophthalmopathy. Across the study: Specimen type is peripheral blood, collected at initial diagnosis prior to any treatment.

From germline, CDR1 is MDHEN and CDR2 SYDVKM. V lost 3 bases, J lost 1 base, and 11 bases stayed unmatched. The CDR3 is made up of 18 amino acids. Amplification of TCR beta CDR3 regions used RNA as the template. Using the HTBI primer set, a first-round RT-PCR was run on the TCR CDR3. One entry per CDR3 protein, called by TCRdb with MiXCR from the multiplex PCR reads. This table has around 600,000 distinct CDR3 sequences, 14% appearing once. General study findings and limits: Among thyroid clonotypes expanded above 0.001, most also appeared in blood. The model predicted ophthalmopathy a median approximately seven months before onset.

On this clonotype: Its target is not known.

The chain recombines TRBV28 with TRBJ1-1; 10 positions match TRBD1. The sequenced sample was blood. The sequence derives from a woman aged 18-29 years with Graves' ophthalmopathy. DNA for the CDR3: TGTGCCAGCAGTTTCCACGGACAGGGGGTTGTTCGGAACACTGAAGCTTTCTTT. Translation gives CASSFHGQGVVRNTEAFF. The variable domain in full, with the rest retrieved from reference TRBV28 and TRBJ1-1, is DVKVTQSSRYLVKRTGEKVFLECVQDMDHENMFWYRQDPGLGLRLIYFSYDVKMKEKGDIPEGYSVSREKKERFSLILESASTNQTSMYLCASSFHGQGVVRNTEAFFGQGTRLTVV.